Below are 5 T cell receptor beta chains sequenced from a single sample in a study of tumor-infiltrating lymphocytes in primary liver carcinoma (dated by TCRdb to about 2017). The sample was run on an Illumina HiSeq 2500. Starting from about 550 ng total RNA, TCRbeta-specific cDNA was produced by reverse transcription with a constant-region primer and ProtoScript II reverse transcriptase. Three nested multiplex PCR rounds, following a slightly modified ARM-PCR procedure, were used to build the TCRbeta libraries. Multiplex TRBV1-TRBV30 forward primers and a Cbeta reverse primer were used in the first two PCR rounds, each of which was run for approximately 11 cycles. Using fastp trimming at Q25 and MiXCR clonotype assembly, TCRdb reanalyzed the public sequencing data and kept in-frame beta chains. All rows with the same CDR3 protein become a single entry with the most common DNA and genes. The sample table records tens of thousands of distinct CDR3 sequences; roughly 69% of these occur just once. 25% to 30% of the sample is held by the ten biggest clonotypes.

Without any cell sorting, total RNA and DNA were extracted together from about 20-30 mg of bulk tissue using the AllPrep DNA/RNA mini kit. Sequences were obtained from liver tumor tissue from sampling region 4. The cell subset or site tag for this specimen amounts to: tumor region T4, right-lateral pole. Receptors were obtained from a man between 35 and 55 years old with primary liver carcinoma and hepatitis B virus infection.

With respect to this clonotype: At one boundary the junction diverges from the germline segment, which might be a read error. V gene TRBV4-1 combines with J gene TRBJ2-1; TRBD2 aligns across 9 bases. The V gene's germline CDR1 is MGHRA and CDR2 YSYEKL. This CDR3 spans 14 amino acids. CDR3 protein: CASSRAGGYIELFF. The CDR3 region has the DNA TGCGCCAGCAGCCGGGCGGGAGGGTACATTGAGCTGTTCTTC.

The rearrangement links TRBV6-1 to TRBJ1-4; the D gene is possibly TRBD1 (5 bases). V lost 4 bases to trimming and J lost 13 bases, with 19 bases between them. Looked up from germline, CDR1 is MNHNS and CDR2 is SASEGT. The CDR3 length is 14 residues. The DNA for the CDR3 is TGTGCCAGCAGTGGGGAAGGGGCGAATGGAAGACTGTTTTTT. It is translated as CASSGEGANGRLFF.

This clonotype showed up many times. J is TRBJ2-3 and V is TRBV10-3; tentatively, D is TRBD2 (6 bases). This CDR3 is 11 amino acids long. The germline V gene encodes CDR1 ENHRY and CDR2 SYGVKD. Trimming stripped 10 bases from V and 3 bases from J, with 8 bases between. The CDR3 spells CATRETDTQYF. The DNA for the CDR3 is TGTGCCACCCGGGAGACAGATACGCAGTATTTT.

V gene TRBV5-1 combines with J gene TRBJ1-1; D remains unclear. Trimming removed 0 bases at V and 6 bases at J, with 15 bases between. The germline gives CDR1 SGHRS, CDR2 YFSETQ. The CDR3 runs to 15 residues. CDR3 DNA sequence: TGCGCCAGCAGCTTGGCTCCGGGAATGCAGGCTGAAGCTTTCTTT. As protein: CASSLAPGMQAEAFF.

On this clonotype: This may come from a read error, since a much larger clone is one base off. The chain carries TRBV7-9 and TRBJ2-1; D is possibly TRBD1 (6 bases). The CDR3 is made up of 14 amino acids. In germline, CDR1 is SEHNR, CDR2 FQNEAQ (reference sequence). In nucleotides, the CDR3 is TGTGCCAGCAACTTAGCCTTACATTCAGGGGATGAGTTCTTC. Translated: CASNLALHSGDEFF.